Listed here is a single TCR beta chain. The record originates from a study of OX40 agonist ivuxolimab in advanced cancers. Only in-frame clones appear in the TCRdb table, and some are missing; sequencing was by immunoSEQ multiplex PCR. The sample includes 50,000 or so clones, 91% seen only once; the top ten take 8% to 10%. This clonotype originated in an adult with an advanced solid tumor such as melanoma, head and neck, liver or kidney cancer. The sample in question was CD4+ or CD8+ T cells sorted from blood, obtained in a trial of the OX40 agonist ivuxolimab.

The CDR3 sequence is CASLGENEQFF. The CDR3 DNA follows: TGTGCCTCCCTGGGAGAGAATGAGCAGTTCTTC. The chain employs TRBV30 and TRBJ2-1; perhaps TRBD2 as D (5 bases). V lost 7 bases to trimming and J lost 7 bases, with 11 bases between them. The CDR3 is made up of 11 amino acids. Germline V CDR1 and CDR2: GTSNPN, SVGIG (reference sequence).